Presented here are 10 T cell receptor beta chains from one specimen sequenced in a study of T-cell memory formation after mild COVID-19. TCRdb used MiXCR to reprocess the 5' RACE reads, holding one entry per CDR3 protein. The sample shows 350,000 to 450,000 distinct CDR3 sequences, 20% to 25% of them seen only once. The sequenced sample was PBMCs or a T cell subset sorted from them (not recorded which). The receptors derive from an adult woman who had mild COVID-19 (a few samples of this study predate the infection). Cell type and time point are not known.

This clonotype showed up just once. The chain links TRBV19 to TRBJ2-1; the D is unclear. V was pared by 3 bases and J by 0 bases, with 12 bases between. The length of the CDR3 is 16 residues. Per germline, CDR1 LNHDA and CDR2 SQIVND (reference sequence). CDR3 nucleotides: TGTGCCAGTAGTATCACCAGCGTGAGCTCCTACAATGAGCAGTTCTTC. Protein product: CASSITSVSSYNEQFF.

The chain combines TRBV29-1 with TRBJ2-5, with D unresolved. CDR1 is SQVTM and CDR2 is ANQGSEA in the germline V gene. V dropped 4 bases and J dropped 5 bases, with 8 bases sitting between them. The CDR3 consists of 11 residues. The CDR3 protein is CSVGNLETQYF. Here the CDR3 DNA reads TGCAGCGTTGGAAATTTGGAGACCCAGTACTTC.

The rearrangement uses TRBV11-3 and TRBJ2-1, with D maybe TRBD2 (5 bases). V gave up 0 bases and J gave up 1 base, with 10 bases separating them. The germline V gene encodes CDR1 SGHNT and CDR2 YENEEA. This CDR3 has 16 residues. CDR3 region: CASSLDPPGSYNEQFF. The CDR3 DNA reads TGTGCCAGCAGCTTAGATCCCCCGGGGTCCTACAATGAGCAGTTCTTC.

The J gene is TRBJ2-5, the V gene TRBV7-9; TRBD1 matches 7 bases. CDR3 length: 15 amino acids. V lost 0 bases to trimming and J lost 5 bases; unmatched junction nucleotides: 6. Germline V gene lookup returns CDR1 SEHNR and CDR2 FQNEAQ (reference sequence). Written as DNA, the CDR3 is TGTGCCAGCAGCTTAGCAGAGACAGGGAGCGAGACCCAGTACTTC. It is translated as CASSLAETGSETQYF.

This clonotype was seen more than once but under ten times. In nucleotides, the CDR3 is TGTGCCAGCTCGTCCGGGACGTACTCTGGAAACACCATATATTTT. This translates into CASSSGTYSGNTIYF. J is TRBJ1-3 and V is TRBV18; D might be TRBD1 (5 bases). The CDR3 is 15 residues long. Trimming stripped 6 bases from V and 0 bases from J, with 12 bases between. CDR1 and CDR2 from the germline V gene are KGHSH and LQKENI.

The chain carries TRBV6-6 and TRBJ2-5; D is perhaps TRBD2 (6 bases). Trimming took off 6 bases at V and 4 bases at J, with 21 bases between the two ends. From germline, CDR1 is MNHNY and CDR2 SVGAGI (reference sequence). The CDR3 length is 16 residues. This CDR3 is CASSHGSAGTLETQYF. The CDR3 DNA reads TGTGCCAGCAGCCACGGATCGGCAGGGACTTTAGAGACCCAGTACTTC.

V is TRBV11-2 and J is TRBJ1-1; a possible D gene is TRBD1 (5 bases). V was shortened by 6 bases and J by 7 bases, with 21 bases between the two germline ends. The CDR3 extends over 15 amino acids. Germline CDR1 SGHAT, CDR2 FQNNGV. CDR3: CASSPGGGVPLEAFF. As DNA, the CDR3 is TGTGCCAGCAGTCCCGGGGGAGGGGTCCCCCTTGAAGCTTTCTTT.

This clonotype appeared a few times. J is TRBJ2-5 and V is TRBV27; D is uncertain. The CDR3 is made up of 14 amino acids. The V gene lost 4 bases and the J gene lost 2 bases, with 11 bases spanning the gap. Looked up from germline, CDR1 is MNHEY and CDR2 is SMNVEV (reference sequence). CDR3 sequence (DNA): TGTGCCAGCAGTTCAATGCCTTTTCAAGAGACCCAGTACTTC. This encodes CASSSMPFQETQYF.

This clonotype occurred a few times. CDR3 amino acids: CASSWTGLDSPLHF. CDR3 coding DNA: TGCGCCAGCAGCTGGACAGGGCTGGATTCACCCCTCCACTTT. V usage is TRBV5-1 and J usage is TRBJ1-6; TRBD1 matches at 8 bases. CDR1 is SGHRS and CDR2 is YFSETQ in the germline V gene. This CDR3 has 14 residues. J was trimmed by 8 bases and V by 3 bases; bases with no gene match: 4.

The chain joins TRBV10-3 to TRBJ1-5; TRBD1 might be the D (5 bases). The germline V and J ends were trimmed by 0 bases and 4 bases, with 16 bases remaining between them. Per germline, CDR1 ENHRY and CDR2 SYGVKD. This CDR3 is 17 amino acids long. The CDR3 loop reads CAISESRGQWGNQPQHF. In nucleotides, the CDR3 is TGTGCCATCAGTGAGTCGAGGGGTCAGTGGGGAAATCAGCCCCAGCATTTT.